These T cell receptor beta chains were read from a single sample in a study of CD8+ T cells in alopecia areata. The assay was immunoSEQ multiplex PCR, and TCRdb's table has in-frame clones only and misses some. The data show about 190,000 clones, less than 65% seen once. Source: CD4+ T cells sorted from blood, taken at week 24, from a patient treated with tofacitinib. These receptors were taken from a human donor with alopecia areata. The CDR3 runs from the conserved cysteine through the conserved F or W. D genes are given only for firm matches. Expanded clones get a size class; other rows say once, few or many, or leave the size out.

D	size	V	J	CDR3	DNA
TRBD1	many	TRBV7-2	TRBJ2-7	CASSPHTGGWEQYF	TGTGCCAGCAGCCCCCATACAGGGGGCTGGGAGCAGTACTTC
TRBD1	NA	TRBV29-1	TRBJ1-1	CSVLGGGLNTEAFF	TGCAGCGTCCTAGGGGGCGGGTTGAACACTGAAGCTTTCTTT
NA	NA	TRBV11-3	TRBJ1-1	CASSLVGARGNTEAFF	TGTGCCAGCAGCTTAGTAGGCGCCAGAGGAAACACTGAAGCTTTCTTT
NA	NA	TRBV30	TRBJ1-2	CAWSGEAFRGYTF	TGTGCCTGGAGTGGGGAGGCGTTTCGTGGCTACACCTTC
NA	NA	TRBV7-9	TRBJ2-2	CASSTSSAYTGELFF	TGTGCCAGCAGCACAAGTTCGGCCTACACCGGGGAGCTGTTTTTT
NA	NA	TRBV6-4	TRBJ1-2	CATWAGYGYTF	TGTGCCACCTGGGCAGGCTATGGCTACACCTTC
NA	few	TRBV29-1	TRBJ1-4	CSVRQGVEKLFF	TGCAGCGTGCGACAAGGGGTAGAAAAACTGTTTTTT
NA	NA	TRBV30	TRBJ2-3	CAWSVVPGPSTDTQYF	TGTGCCTGGAGTGTAGTGCCAGGCCCTAGCACAGATACGCAGTATTTT
NA	NA	TRBV5-6	TRBJ2-5	CASSLAGEQETQYF	TGTGCCAGCAGCTTGGCAGGGGAGCAGGAGACCCAGTACTTC
NA	NA	TRBV30	TRBJ1-1	CAWSRKDRPNTEAFF	TGTGCCTGGAGTAGAAAGGATCGCCCCAACACTGAAGCTTTCTTT
NA	NA	TRBV7-3	TRBJ2-2	CASNMGTGELFF	TGTGCCAGCAATATGGGGACCGGGGAGCTGTTTTTT
TRBD1	NA	TRBV30	TRBJ1-1	CAWRKTGTANTEAFF	TGTGCCTGGAGAAAAACCGGGACAGCGAACACTGAAGCTTTCTTT
TRBD1	NA	TRBV29-1	TRBJ2-3	CSSERGQTDTQYF	TGCAGCTCCGAAAGGGGGCAGACAGATACGCAGTATTTT
TRBD2	NA	TRBV15	TRBJ2-5	CATSRAGTSGQETQYF	TGTGCCACCAGCAGAGCGGGGACTAGCGGCCAAGAGACCCAGTACTTC
NA	NA	TRBV5-6	TRBJ1-1	CASRRDSTEAFF	TGTGCCAGCAGACGGGACTCCACTGAAGCTTTCTTT
NA	NA	TRBV27	TRBJ1-6	CASSAWQMNSPLHF	TGTGCCAGCAGTGCATGGCAGATGAATTCACCCCTCCACTTT
NA	few	TRBV5-1	TRBJ1-1	CASSLASGQEAFF	TGCGCCAGCAGCTTGGCGTCGGGGCAGGAAGCTTTCTTT
TRBD1	NA	TRBV28	TRBJ1-2	CASSIRDRGHYGYTF	TGTGCCAGCAGTATCCGGGACAGGGGGCACTATGGCTACACCTTC
TRBD1	NA	TRBV29-1	TRBJ2-3	CSAVRDRGTDTQYF	TGCAGCGCTGTTCGGGACAGGGGAACAGATACGCAGTATTTT
NA	NA	TRBV30	TRBJ2-5	CAWSGAYHDETQYF	TGTGCCTGGAGTGGAGCCTATCACGATGAGACCCAGTACTTC
NA	few	TRBV28	TRBJ1-4	CASNPRTTNEKLFF	TGTGCCAGCAATCCCCGGACAACTAATGAAAAACTGTTTTTT
TRBD1	few	TRBV29-1	TRBJ1-1	CSVGQAGGEAFF	TGCAGCGTCGGACAGGCAGGGGGAGAAGCTTTCTTT
NA	few	TRBV5-4	TRBJ2-2	CASRASGQYGGRSGELFF	TGTGCCAGCAGAGCTTCCGGACAGTACGGAGGGCGTTCCGGGGAGCTGTTTTTT
NA	NA	TRBV4-3	TRBJ1-2	CASSQDEQAFGYTF	TGCGCCAGCAGCCAAGACGAACAGGCATTTGGCTACACCTTC
NA	NA	TRBV11-1	TRBJ2-7	CASSLTNEQYF	TGTGCCAGCAGCTTAACCAACGAGCAGTACTTC
NA	few	TRBV6-6	TRBJ2-1	CASRDPRGTKIDEQFF	TGTGCCAGCAGAGATCCCCGGGGGACCAAGATCGATGAGCAGTTCTTC
TRBD1	few	TRBV2	TRBJ1-4	CASSVEDRFGKLFF	TGTGCCAGCAGTGTCGAGGACAGGTTTGGAAAACTGTTTTTT
TRBD2	NA	TRBV29-1	TRBJ2-3	CSVPGTSGGLSTDTQYF	TGCAGCGTCCCCGGGACTAGCGGGGGGCTGAGCACAGATACGCAGTATTTT
TRBD1	NA	TRBV5-1	TRBJ2-1	CASSPRTGGYNEQFF	TGCGCCAGCAGCCCCAGGACAGGGGGCTACAATGAGCAGTTCTTC
NA	NA	TRBV5-6	TRBJ1-5	CASSLQGVGQPQHF	TGTGCCAGCAGCTTGCAGGGTGTTGGACAGCCCCAGCATTTT
NA	NA	TRBV7-2	TRBJ2-2	CASSLGTVNTGELFF	TGTGCCAGCAGCTTAGGGACAGTGAACACCGGGGAGCTGTTTTTT
TRBD1	NA	TRBV5-1	TRBJ2-7	CASSLHQGAYEQYF	TGCGCCAGCAGCTTGCACCAGGGGGCATACGAGCAGTACTTC
TRBD1	NA	TRBV5-4	TRBJ2-1	CASSSRAGGHEQFF	TGTGCCAGCAGCTCTCGGGCAGGGGGCCATGAGCAGTTCTTC
NA	NA	TRBV5-1	TRBJ2-3	CASSFIPGVGTDTQYF	TGCGCCAGCAGCTTCATTCCAGGGGTGGGCACAGATACGCAGTATTTT
TRBD1	NA	TRBV14	TRBJ2-1	CASSEDRGSYNEQFF	TGTGCCAGCAGCGAGGACAGGGGCTCCTACAATGAGCAGTTCTTC
TRBD1	NA	TRBV4-3	TRBJ1-6	CASSQGTGDSPLHF	TGCGCCAGCAGCCAAGGGACAGGGGATTCACCCCTCCACTTT
NA	NA	TRBV2	TRBJ1-5	CASSERETQHF	TGTGCCAGCAGTGAACGGGAGACCCAGCATTTT
TRBD1	NA	TRBV30	TRBJ2-5	CAWGTAKETQYF	TGTGCCTGGGGGACAGCAAAAGAGACCCAGTACTTC
NA	few	TRBV28	TRBJ2-3	CASREQGSTDTQYF	TGTGCCAGCAGGGAGCAGGGCTCCACAGATACGCAGTATTTT
NA	NA	TRBV27	TRBJ1-2	CASSKQGTVRGYGYTF	TGTGCCAGCAGCAAACAGGGTACAGTCCGTGGGTATGGCTACACCTTC
NA	NA	TRBV9	TRBJ1-1	CASSVVVGAEAFF	TGTGCCAGCAGCGTAGTAGTGGGAGCTGAAGCTTTCTTT
TRBD1	NA	TRBV6-5	TRBJ1-1	CASSYGTGVTEAFF	TGTGCCAGCAGTTACGGGACAGGGGTCACTGAAGCTTTCTTT
NA	NA	TRBV12-5	TRBJ2-7	CASGLVLGRAEEQYF	TGTGCTAGTGGTTTGGTCCTGGGACGTGCAGAGGAGCAGTACTTC
TRBD1	NA	TRBV6-1	TRBJ1-2	CASTPSGQGYGYTF	TGTGCCAGCACTCCCTCAGGACAGGGATATGGCTACACCTTC
NA	NA	TRBV19	TRBJ1-2	CASSTRSGTTNYGYTF	TGTGCCAGTAGTACGCGATCCGGGACAACTAACTATGGCTACACCTTC
TRBD1	NA	TRBV10-3	TRBJ1-5	CAISAGTGHQPQHF	TGTGCCATCAGCGCCGGGACAGGGCATCAGCCCCAGCATTTT
NA	NA	TRBV5-6	TRBJ2-2	CASSPDPTGTGELFF	TGTGCCAGCAGCCCCGACCCCACAGGGACCGGGGAGCTGTTTTTT
NA	NA	TRBV7-3	TRBJ2-2	CASSLNTGELFF	TGTGCCAGCAGCCTCAACACCGGGGAGCTGTTTTTT
NA	NA	TRBV11-2	TRBJ2-5	CASSLVGGGSQETQYF	TGTGCCAGCAGCTTAGTCGGCGGAGGATCTCAAGAGACCCAGTACTTC
NA	NA	TRBV25-1	TRBJ1-1	CASRRTAEAFF	TGTGCCAGCCGAAGGACAGCTGAAGCTTTCTTT
NA	NA	TRBV7-2	TRBJ2-6	CASTPTWTPGANVLTF	TGTGCCAGCACCCCTACCTGGACGCCTGGGGCCAACGTCCTGACTTTC
NA	NA	TRBV30	TRBJ1-2	CAWKGPNYGYTF	TGTGCCTGGAAGGGGCCCAACTATGGCTACACCTTC
NA	few	TRBV9	TRBJ2-5	CASSVWGGETQYF	TGTGCCAGCAGCGTCTGGGGTGGAGAGACCCAGTACTTC
NA	NA	TRBV4-3	TRBJ1-6	CASSQDNNSPLHF	TGCGCCAGCAGCCAAGATAATAATTCACCCCTCCACTTT